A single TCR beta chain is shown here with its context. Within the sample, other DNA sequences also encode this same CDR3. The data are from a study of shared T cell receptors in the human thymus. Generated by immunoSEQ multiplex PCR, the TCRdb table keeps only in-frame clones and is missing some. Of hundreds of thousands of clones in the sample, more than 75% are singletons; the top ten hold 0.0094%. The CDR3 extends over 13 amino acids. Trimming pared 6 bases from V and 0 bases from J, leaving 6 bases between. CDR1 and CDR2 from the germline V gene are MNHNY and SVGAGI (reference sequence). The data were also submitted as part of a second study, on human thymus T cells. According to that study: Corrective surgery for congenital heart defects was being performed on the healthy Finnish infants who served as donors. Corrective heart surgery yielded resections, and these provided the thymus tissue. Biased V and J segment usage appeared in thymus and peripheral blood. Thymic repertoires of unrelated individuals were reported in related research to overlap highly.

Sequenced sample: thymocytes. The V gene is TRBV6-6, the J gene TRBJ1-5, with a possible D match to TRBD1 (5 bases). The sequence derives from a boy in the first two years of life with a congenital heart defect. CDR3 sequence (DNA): TGTGCCAGCAGCGGGGGTAGCAATCAGCCCCAGCATTTT. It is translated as CASSGGSNQPQHF.